The rows below give T cell receptor beta chains drawn from one sample of a study of Ad26.COV2.S vaccination and SARS-CoV-2 variants. Clones were sequenced by immunoSEQ multiplex PCR, and TCRdb holds only the in-frame ones, with some missing. The sample lists about 400,000 clones, roughly 88% occurring once. The sample here was peripheral blood, taken in a trial of Ad26.COV2.S vaccine versus placebo. The receptor set was obtained from a person aged 18-65 years who received the Ad26.COV2.S COVID-19 vaccine or a placebo. Both conserved end residues are part of each CDR3. The order of the fields is D gene, J gene, V gene, CDR3 length, CDR3 protein, CDR3 DNA. The D gene is left open where the match is weak.

.,TRBJ2-4,TRBV5-1,15,CASSLESGTKNIQYF,TGCGCCAGCAGCTTGGAGTCGGGAACCAAAAACATTCAGTACTTC
.,TRBJ2-1,TRBV7-8,15,CASIPGAAGLNEQFF,TGTGCCAGCATCCCCGGAGCGGCGGGGCTTAATGAGCAGTTCTTC
.,TRBJ1-6,TRBV7-6,15,CASSSDADYNSPLHF,TGTGCCAGCAGCTCGGATGCTGACTATAATTCACCCCTCCACTTT
TRBD1,TRBJ1-1,TRBV12-3/TRBV12-4,13,CASRLGQGVGGIF,TGTGCCAGCAGACTCGGACAGGGGGTAGGGGGGATATTT
.,TRBJ2-5,TRBV19,17,CASSSGGLDSGEETQYF,TGTGCCAGTAGTTCTGGGGGGTTGGATAGCGGCGAAGAGACCCAGTACTTC
TRBD1,TRBJ1-2,TRBV18,14,CASSPRDRGGGYTF,TGTGCCAGCTCACCCCGGGACAGGGGAGGCGGCTACACCTTC
.,TRBJ2-1,TRBV7-8,14,CASSLFALGNEQFF,TGTGCCAGCAGCTTATTCGCCTTGGGAAATGAGCAGTTCTTC
.,TRBJ1-5,TRBV18,16,CASSGDELYSNQPQHF,TGTGCCAGCTCAGGGGACGAGCTATATAGCAATCAGCCCCAGCATTTT
.,TRBJ1-1,TRBV28,13,CASSLGVNTEAFF,TGTGCCAGCAGTTTAGGGGTGAACACTGAAGCTTTCTTT
.,TRBJ1-1,TRBV27,14,CASSLSLLGTEAFF,TGTGCCAGCAGTTTATCCTTATTGGGGACTGAAGCTTTCTTT